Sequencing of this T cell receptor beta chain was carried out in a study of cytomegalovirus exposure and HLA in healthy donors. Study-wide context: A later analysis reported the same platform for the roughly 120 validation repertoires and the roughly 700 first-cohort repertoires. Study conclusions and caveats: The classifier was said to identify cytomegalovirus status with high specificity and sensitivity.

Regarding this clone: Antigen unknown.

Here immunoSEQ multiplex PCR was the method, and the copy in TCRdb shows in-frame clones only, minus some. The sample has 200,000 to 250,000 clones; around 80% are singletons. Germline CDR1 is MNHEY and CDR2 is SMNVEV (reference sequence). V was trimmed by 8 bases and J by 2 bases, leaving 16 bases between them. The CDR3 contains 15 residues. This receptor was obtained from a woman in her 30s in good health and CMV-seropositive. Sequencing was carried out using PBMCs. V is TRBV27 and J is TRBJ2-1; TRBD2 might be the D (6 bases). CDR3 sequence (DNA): TGTGCCAGCCAGGCGGGGTCGCCGCCCTACAATGAGCAGTTCTTC. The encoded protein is CASQAGSPPYNEQFF.